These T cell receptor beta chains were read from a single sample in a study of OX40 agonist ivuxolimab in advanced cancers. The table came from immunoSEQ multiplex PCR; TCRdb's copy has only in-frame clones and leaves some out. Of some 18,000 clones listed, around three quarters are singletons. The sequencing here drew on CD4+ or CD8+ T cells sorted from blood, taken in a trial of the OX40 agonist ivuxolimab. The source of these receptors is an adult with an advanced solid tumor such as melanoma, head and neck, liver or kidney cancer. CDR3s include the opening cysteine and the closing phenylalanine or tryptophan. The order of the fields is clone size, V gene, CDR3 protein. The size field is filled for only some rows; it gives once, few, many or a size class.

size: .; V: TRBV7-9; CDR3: CASSGSAGGLGNEQFF
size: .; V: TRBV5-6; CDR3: CASRSGQGPYNEQFF
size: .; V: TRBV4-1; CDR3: CASSQDSRTTSYEQYF
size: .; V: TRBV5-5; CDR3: CASSSRRTGGSNQPQHF
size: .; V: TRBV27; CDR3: CASSPTGSSYEQYF
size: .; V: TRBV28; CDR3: CASSTIFYRGANTEAFF
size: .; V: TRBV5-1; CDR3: CASSPDEPYEQYF
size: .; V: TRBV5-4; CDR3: CASSFGSRVRGFTGELFF
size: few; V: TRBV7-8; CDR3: CASSLAGTGASGELFF
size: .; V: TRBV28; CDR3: CASSSEIAGDTGELFF
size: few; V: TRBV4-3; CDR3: CASSQDEGIEAFF
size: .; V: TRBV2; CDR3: CASSEEGTSGSYEQYF
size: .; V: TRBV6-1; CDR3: CASVTSGQPQHF
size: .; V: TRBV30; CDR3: CAWSPAGEQYF
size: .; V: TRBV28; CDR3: CASSRQGDTGELFF
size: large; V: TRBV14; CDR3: CASSQESRQGASNEQFF
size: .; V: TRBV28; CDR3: CASSPHPSYRVTYNEQFF
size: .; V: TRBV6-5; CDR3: CASSWSGGEAAFF
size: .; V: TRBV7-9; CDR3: CASRGGSSTDTQYF
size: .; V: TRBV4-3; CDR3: CASGEETQYF
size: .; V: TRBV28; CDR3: CASSLALGGDEQYF
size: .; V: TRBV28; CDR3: CASSGIEALDTGELFF
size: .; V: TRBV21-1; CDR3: CASSKPGGRDTQYF